This T cell receptor (beta chain) stems from a study of OX40 agonist ivuxolimab in advanced cancers. Study in general: Patients' therapy was ivuxolimab, an antibody that acts as an agonist of OX40 (CD134). The study, taken as a whole, reports: Within 6 weeks, CD4+ and CD8+ blood T cells expanded clonally at 0.1 to 3.0 mg/kg.

The repertoire was sequenced with immunoSEQ multiplex PCR; TCRdb's copy has only in-frame clones and lacks some. The profile shows 70,000 to 85,000 clones, approximately 95% of them singletons. The length of the CDR3 is 13 residues. Germline values: CDR1 SGHNT, CDR2 YYREEE (reference sequence). In the case of this clone: Its antigen is unknown. The junction departs from germline at one end; a sequencing error may be responsible.

The sample in question was CD4+ or CD8+ T cells sorted from blood, obtained in a trial of the OX40 agonist ivuxolimab. This clonotype originated in an adult with an advanced solid tumor such as melanoma, head and neck, liver or kidney cancer. The V call is TRBV5-4, the J call TRBJ1-2; unclear D gene. The CDR3 spells CASSPRLDYGYTF. The CDR3 region has the DNA TGCGCCAGCAGCCCACGTTTAGACTATGGCTACACCTTC.